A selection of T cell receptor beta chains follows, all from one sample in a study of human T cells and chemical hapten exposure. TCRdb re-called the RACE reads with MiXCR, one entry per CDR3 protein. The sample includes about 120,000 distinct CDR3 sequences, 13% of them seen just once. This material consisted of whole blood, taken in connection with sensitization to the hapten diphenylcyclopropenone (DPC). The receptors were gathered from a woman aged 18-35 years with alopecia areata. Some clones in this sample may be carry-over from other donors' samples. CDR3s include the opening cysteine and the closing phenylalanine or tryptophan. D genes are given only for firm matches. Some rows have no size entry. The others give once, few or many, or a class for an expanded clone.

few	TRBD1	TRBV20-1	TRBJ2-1	TGCAGTGCTAACAGGGGTGGGAATGAGCAGTTCTTC	CSANRGGNEQFF
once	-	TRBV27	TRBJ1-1	TGTGCCAGCAGTTCATTCTCAGGTTCTGAAGCTTTCTTT	CASSSFSGSEAFF
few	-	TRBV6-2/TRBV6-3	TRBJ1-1	TGTGCCAGCAGTTACGGGATGGGCACTGAAGCTTTCTTT	CASSYGMGTEAFF
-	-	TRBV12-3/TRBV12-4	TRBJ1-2	TGTGCCAGCAGTTTAAACAGGGTGGACTATGGCTACACCTTC	CASSLNRVDYGYTF
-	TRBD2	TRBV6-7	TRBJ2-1	TGTGCCAGCAGACCGGGACTAGCGGGGAATAGGTACAATGAGCAGTTCTTC	CASRPGLAGNRYNEQFF
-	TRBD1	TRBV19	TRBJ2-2	TGTGCCAGTAGTCAGCGACAGGGAGAGTCCGGGGAGCTGTTTTTT	CASSQRQGESGELFF
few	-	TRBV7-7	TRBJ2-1	TGTGCCAGCAGCTCCCAAGACAGAGTGGAGCAGTTCTTC	CASSSQDRVEQFF
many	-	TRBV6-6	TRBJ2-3	TGTGCCAGCGAGAGGGGCTGGGGCACAGATACGCAGTATTTT	CASERGWGTDTQYF
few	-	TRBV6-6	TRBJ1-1	TGTGCCAGCAGTTCCAACCGACGGGGGCACACTGAAGCTTTCTTT	CASSSNRRGHTEAFF
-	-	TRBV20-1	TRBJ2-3	TGCAGCCCGCTGGAGATCACAGATACGCAGTATTTT	CSPLEITDTQYF
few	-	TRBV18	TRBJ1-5	TGTGCCAGCTCACCGTTCGAACTGCTCGTCCAGCCCCAGCATTTT	CASSPFELLVQPQHF
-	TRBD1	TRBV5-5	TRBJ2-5	TGTGCCAGCAGCTTGACAGGGGTGGAAGAGACCCAGTACTTC	CASSLTGVEETQYF
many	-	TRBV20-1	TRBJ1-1	TGCAGTGTTCTCGGTAGGGCTGAAGCTTTCTTT	CSVLGRAEAFF
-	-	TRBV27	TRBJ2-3	TGTGCCAGCAGGGACTGGGGGGGCCAAGATACGCAGTATTTT	CASRDWGGQDTQYF
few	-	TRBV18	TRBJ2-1	TGTGCCAGCTCACCATCTTTGACTCCCTACAATGAGCAGTTCTTC	CASSPSLTPYNEQFF
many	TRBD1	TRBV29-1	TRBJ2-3	TGCAGCGTTGAAGAAGGACAGGGGGCTTCAGATACGCAGTATTTT	CSVEEGQGASDTQYF
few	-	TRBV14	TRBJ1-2	TGTGCCAGCAGCCAGGGTTCAGCCTTTGCAAACTATGGCTACACCTTC	CASSQGSAFANYGYTF
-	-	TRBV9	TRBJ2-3	TGTGCCAGCAGCGAGTTAGGATATGCAGATACGCAGTATTTT	CASSELGYADTQYF
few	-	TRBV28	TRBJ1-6	TGTGCCAGTGTCCCATGGGGTTCCTATAATTCACCCCTCCACTTT	CASVPWGSYNSPLHF
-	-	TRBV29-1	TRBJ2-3	TGCAGCGTTGAAGATCTGCAGGGGACAGATACGCAGTATTTT	CSVEDLQGTDTQYF
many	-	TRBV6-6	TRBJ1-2	TGTGCCAGCAGTTACCTTTCGACAGAGAACTATGGCTACACCTTC	CASSYLSTENYGYTF
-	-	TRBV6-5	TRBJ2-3	TGTGCCAGCAGTTACGGATCGGGCGGTGTTGGCACAGATACGCAGTATTTT	CASSYGSGGVGTDTQYF
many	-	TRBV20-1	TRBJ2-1	TGCAGTGCTAGAGCCCGGAAAGGCGGGATCTACAATGAGCAGTTCTTC	CSARARKGGIYNEQFF
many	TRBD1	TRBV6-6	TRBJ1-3	TGTGCCAGCAGTTCACAGGGGGCACAGGGAAACACCATATATTTT	CASSSQGAQGNTIYF
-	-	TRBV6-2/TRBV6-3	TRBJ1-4	TGTGCCAGCAGCCCCGCTGAAAAACTGTTTTTT	CASSPAEKLFF
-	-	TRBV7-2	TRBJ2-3	TGTGCCAGCAGCTTAATGTCTGGCAGGGGGGCAGATACGCAGTATTTT	CASSLMSGRGADTQYF
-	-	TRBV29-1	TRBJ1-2	TGCAGCGTCGGGACACGGACCCAAGGCTATGGCTACACCTTC	CSVGTRTQGYGYTF
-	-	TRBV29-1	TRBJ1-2	TGCAGCGCCGAAAGTTTGAATGGCTACACCTTC	CSAESLNGYTF
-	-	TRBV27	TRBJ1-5	TGTGCCAGCAGTTCCACAGGTCAGCCCCAGCATTTT	CASSSTGQPQHF
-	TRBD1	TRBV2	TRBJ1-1	TGTGCCAGCCAGGGGACAGGTGAAGCTTTCTTT	CASQGTGEAFF
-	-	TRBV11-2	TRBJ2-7	TGTGCCAGCAGCTTAGCCCCAAGTACAGTAACTACCGCCTACGAGCAGTACTTC	CASSLAPSTVTTAYEQYF
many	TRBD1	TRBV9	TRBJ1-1	TGTGCCAGCAGCCACACAGGGGGCACTGAAGCTTTCTTT	CASSHTGGTEAFF
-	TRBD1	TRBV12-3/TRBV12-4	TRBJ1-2	TGTGCCAGCAGATCTAGACAGGGACGTGGCTACACCTTC	CASRSRQGRGYTF
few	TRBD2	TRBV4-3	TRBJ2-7	TGCGCCAGCAGCCAAGGTCGACTAGCGGGCGTCTACGAGCAGTACTTC	CASSQGRLAGVYEQYF
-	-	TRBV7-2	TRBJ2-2	TGTGCCAGCAGCTACAGAGGCGACACCGGGGAGCTGTTTTTT	CASSYRGDTGELFF
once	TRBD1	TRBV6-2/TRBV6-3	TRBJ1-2	TGTGCCTGCAGTCGCTCAGGGGGCTCAGGCTACACCTTC	CACSRSGGSGYTF
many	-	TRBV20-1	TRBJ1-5	TGCAGTGCTAGAGATAGTAAGAGGCAGCGCAATCAGCCCCAGCATTTT	CSARDSKRQRNQPQHF
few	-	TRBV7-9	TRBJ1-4	TGTGCCAGCAGCCCATGGGCTGGGAATGAAAAACTGTTTTTT	CASSPWAGNEKLFF
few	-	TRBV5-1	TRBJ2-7	TGCGCCAGCAGCCGAAGTGGAACCTACGAGCAGTACTTC	CASSRSGTYEQYF
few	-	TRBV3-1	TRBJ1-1	TGTGCCAGCAGCCAAGGGGACCTTGGCATGAACACTGAAGCTTTCTTT	CASSQGDLGMNTEAFF
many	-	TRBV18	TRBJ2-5	TGTGCCAGCTCACCCTTCAACGGGGCTAAAAAAGAGACCCAGTACTTC	CASSPFNGAKKETQYF
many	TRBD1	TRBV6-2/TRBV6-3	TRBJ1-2	TGTGCCAGCAGCCTACAGGGGGCCTCAAACTATGGCTACACCTTC	CASSLQGASNYGYTF
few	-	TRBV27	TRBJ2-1	TGTGCCAGCAGTTTCGCGGGGTCTGAGCAGTTCTTC	CASSFAGSEQFF
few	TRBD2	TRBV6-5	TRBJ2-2	TGTGCCAGCACGCTAGCGGGGGGCACCGGGGAGCTGTTTTTT	CASTLAGGTGELFF
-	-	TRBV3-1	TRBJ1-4	TGTGCCAGCAGCCAAGATAGGGGAGAAAAACTGTTTTTT	CASSQDRGEKLFF
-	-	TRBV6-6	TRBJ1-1	TGTGCCAGCAGTTACTCAGGAATGAACACTGAAGCTTTCTTT	CASSYSGMNTEAFF
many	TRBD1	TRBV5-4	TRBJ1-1	TGTGCCAGCAGCCCAGAAACAGGGGTGAACACTGAAGCTTTCTTT	CASSPETGVNTEAFF
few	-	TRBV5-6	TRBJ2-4	TGTGCCAGCAGCTCCCCCAGAAACATTCAGTACTTC	CASSSPRNIQYF
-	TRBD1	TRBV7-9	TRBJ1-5	TGTGCCAGCAGCGGGACAGTTGAAGGCAATCAGCCCCAGCATTTT	CASSGTVEGNQPQHF